This T cell receptor beta chain stems from a study of T cell changes during pregnancy in multiple sclerosis. The data were produced by immunoSEQ multiplex PCR, yet TCRdb's version contains in-frame clones alone and is incomplete. This sample has under 75,000 clones, with more than 85% found just once. V was trimmed by 6 bases and J by 8 bases, leaving 13 bases between them. CDR3 length: 12 residues. Germline V CDR1 and CDR2: SQVTM, ANQGSEA. V is TRBV29-1 and J is TRBJ1-4, with D perhaps TRBD1 (5 bases). The sequenced sample was peripheral blood, obtained in the first trimester of pregnancy. The source of this sequence is a female donor with multiple sclerosis, enrolled in a pregnancy study. This CDR3 is CSVLFQGEKLFF. In DNA form, the CDR3 reads TGCAGCGTCCTTTTTCAGGGAGAAAAACTGTTTTTT.